The TCR beta chain described here comes from a study of T cells in localized non-small cell lung cancer. The CDR3 runs to 12 residues. V lost 4 bases to trimming and J lost 7 bases, with 11 bases between them. The germline V gene encodes CDR1 LNHDA and CDR2 SQIVND (reference sequence). On this clone itself: What it binds is unknown.

The study's findings and limits: Elevated circulating T cell density in blood was associated with longer overall survival. Median detection of top 100 tumor clones in adjacent lung was roughly 61 clones. There was higher T cell clonality in uninvolved adjacent lung than in tumor, and it was highest there. Sequencing covered just one tumor region, so heterogeneity cannot be ruled out.

Assay used: immunoSEQ multiplex PCR; TCRdb lists only in-frame clones, some missing. The sample has some 29,000 clones, over 85% seen once; the top ten hold approximately 2.7%. The sample consisted of peripheral blood, taken before any cancer treatment. The chain employs TRBV19 and TRBJ2-7; tentatively, D is TRBD1 (6 bases). This TCR was sampled from a woman aged 18 to 55 with stage I lung adenocarcinoma. This CDR3 is CASSTGAREQYF. The CDR3 region has the DNA TGTGCCAGTAGTACAGGGGCGAGGGAGCAGTACTTC.